The subject of this entry is one T cell receptor (beta chain). Under the authors' procedure: Amplification from reference gene primers served as the basis for estimated nucleated cell counts. TCRdb's copy holds only in-frame clones and misses some; the assay was immunoSEQ multiplex PCR. V and J calls and clone size are as listed in that table; D and trimming were resolved from the DNA. The profile covers 100,000 to 150,000 clones, with roughly four fifths appearing a single time and approximately 18% taken by the ten largest. This sample was taken from a study of blood T cell repertoires in COVID-19. V lost 0 bases and J lost 2, with 14 bases in between. The germline V gene encodes CDR1 LNHDA and CDR2 SQIVND (reference sequence). This CDR3 has 17 residues.

The V and J genes are TRBV19 and TRBJ1-5; possible D gene TRBD1, 6 bases. The sample was peripheral blood. This sequence was found in a man aged 30-40 years with COVID-19, enrolled during active disease. CDR3 sequence: CASSIDPNRVGNQPQHF. The CDR3 nucleotides are TGTGCCAGTAGTATAGACCCAAACAGGGTAGGCAATCAGCCCCAGCATTTT.